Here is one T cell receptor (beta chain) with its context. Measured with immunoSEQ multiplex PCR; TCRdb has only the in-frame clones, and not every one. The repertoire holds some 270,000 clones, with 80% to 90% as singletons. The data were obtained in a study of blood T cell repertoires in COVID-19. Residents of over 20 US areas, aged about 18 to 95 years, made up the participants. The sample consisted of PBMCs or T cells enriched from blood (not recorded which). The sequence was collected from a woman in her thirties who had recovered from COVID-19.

In DNA, the CDR3 is TGTGCCAGCAGCTCTCAGGCCCATAGCAATCAGCCCCAGCATTTT. Encoded protein: CASSSQAHSNQPQHF. The genes are TRBV7-6 and TRBJ1-5; no definite D call. Germline assignment: CDR1 SGHVS and CDR2 FNYEAQ. The CDR3 has 15 residues. Trimming cost V 4 bases and J 0 bases, with 10 bases left between them.